These 3 T cell receptor beta chains were all obtained from the same sample, sequenced in a study of regulatory T cells in long-lasting Graves disease (dated by TCRdb to the early 2020s). This specimen's time point label, per the study, means: newly diagnosed GD, antithyroid drugs for less than 3 months. RNA was extracted from PBMCs in TRIzol for both TCR sequencing and RNA sequencing. Library preparation used multiplex PCR. Sequencing was carried out with an Illumina HiSeq 4000. CDR3 regions were amplified by Arm-PCR with iRepertoire HTBI primers to construct TCR beta libraries. The raw public reads went through TCRdb reprocessing: fastp at Q25, MiXCR clone calling, in-frame beta chains kept. Each entry merges the rows of one CDR3 protein and shows their most common DNA and genes. This sample lists about 430,000 distinct CDR3 sequences; over 12% were detected once. Approximately 7.8% of the sample is in the top ten clones.

The sample also formed part of further work on T cells in Graves' hyperthyroidism and ophthalmopathy.

The specimen was peripheral blood mononuclear cells (PBMCs), collected at new diagnosis, from a patient treated with antithyroid drugs. Every receptor here comes from a woman between 40 and 50 years old with Graves disease. Donor details come from another sample of the same person, matched by shared clones.

This clonotype was seen many times. This chain connects TRBV15 to TRBJ2-2; D perhaps matches TRBD1 (6 bases). Trimming pared 5 bases from V and 4 bases from J, leaving 14 bases between. Germline CDR1 is LNHNV and CDR2 is YYDKDF (reference sequence). The CDR3 spans 15 residues. This CDR3 reads CATSLHRVTTGELFF. CDR3 nucleotide sequence: TGTGCCACCAGCCTCCACAGGGTAACCACCGGGGAGCTGTTTTTT.

Only a few counts were recorded for this clonotype. The V call is TRBV7-2, the J call TRBJ2-7, with TRBD2 identical over 9 bases. The CDR3 length is 16 residues. Germline CDR1 SGHTA, CDR2 FQGNSA. V trimming: 4 bases; J trimming: 0 bases; junction bases outside the gene matches: 7. The CDR3 DNA follows: TGTGCCAGCAGCTCCCAGGCGGGAGGGGGCTCCTACGAGCAGTACTTC. It encodes CASSSQAGGGSYEQYF.

This clonotype came up a few times. The chain is built from TRBV7-9 and TRBJ1-4, with D possibly TRBD1 on 6 matching bases. The CDR3 runs 15 residues. Trimming removed 3 bases from V and 2 bases from J, with 10 bases in between. Germline loops: CDR1 SEHNR, CDR2 FQNEAQ (reference sequence). DNA of the CDR3: TGTGCCAGCAGCTTCTACAGGGACACTAATGAAAAACTGTTTTTT. Translating gives CASSFYRDTNEKLFF.